These T cell receptor beta chains were read from a single sample in a study of blood T cell repertoires in COVID-19. The method was immunoSEQ multiplex PCR; TCRdb's version includes in-frame clones alone and lacks a portion of them. The sample lists over 60,000 clones; over 60% were seen once. Source material: peripheral blood. The receptors derive from a man aged 60-69 years with COVID-19, enrolled during active disease. Each CDR3 is given with its conserved first and last residue. D genes are given only for firm matches. A clone size is listed for some rows: how often the clone was seen (once, few, many), or a class if it is expanded.

.	TRBV27	TRBJ2-7	.	CAIRGGLEQYF	TGTGCCATAAGGGGGGGCCTCGAGCAGTACTTC
.	TRBV29-1	TRBJ1-5	.	CSVARGTNQPQHF	TGCAGCGTTGCGAGGGGGACCAATCAGCCCCAGCATTTT
.	TRBV12-5	TRBJ2-1	.	CASARGTTNNEQFF	TGTGCTAGTGCCCGGGGGACGACTAACAATGAGCAGTTCTTC
once	TRBV7-3	TRBJ2-3	TRBD2	CASSPGTSGGWTDTQYF	TGTGCCAGCAGCCCCGGGACTAGCGGGGGGTGGACAGATACGCAGTATTTT
.	TRBV5-1	TRBJ2-5	.	CASSLGTRGRETQYF	TGCGCCAGCAGCTTGGGGACAAGGGGTCGAGAGACCCAGTACTTC
once	TRBV4-1	TRBJ2-2	.	CASSQDRGSRNTGELFF	TGCGCCAGCAGCCAAGATAGGGGGAGCAGGAACACCGGGGAGCTGTTTTTT
.	TRBV5-1	TRBJ2-2	TRBD2	CASSLLAGVELFF	TGCGCCAGCAGCTTGTTAGCGGGAGTGGAGCTGTTTTTT
few	TRBV30	TRBJ1-6	TRBD1	CAWRTGNNSPLHF	TGTGCCTGGAGGACAGGGAATAATTCACCCCTCCACTTT
.	TRBV5-1	TRBJ2-2	TRBD1	CASSSYRGTGELFF	TGCGCCAGCAGCTCCTACAGGGGGACCGGGGAGCTGTTTTTT
.	TRBV5-6	TRBJ2-1	.	CASSFLAGEQFF	TGTGCCAGCAGCTTTTTGGCGGGTGAGCAGTTCTTC
.	TRBV5-1	TRBJ2-7	.	CASSSVGADWTAHDEQYF	TGCGCCAGCAGCTCAGTAGGGGCAGACTGGACCGCCCACGACGAGCAGTACTTC
few	TRBV2	TRBJ1-5	.	CASSEVGGDQPQHF	TGTGCCAGCAGTGAAGTTGGAGGGGATCAGCCCCAGCATTTT
.	TRBV2	TRBJ1-3	.	CASSVSGPGNTIYF	TGTGCCAGCAGTGTATCAGGGCCAGGAAACACCATATATTTT
.	TRBV4-2	TRBJ2-7	TRBD2	CASARRTSSHEQYF	TGTGCCAGCGCCCGGCGGACTAGTTCCCACGAGCAGTACTTC
once	TRBV24-1	TRBJ1-6	TRBD1	CATSDPQTGGHPKYNSPLHF	TGTGCCACCAGTGATCCCCAGACAGGGGGCCATCCCAAGTATAATTCACCCCTCCACTTT
.	TRBV5-1	TRBJ2-3	TRBD2	CASSLIAGARTDTQYF	TGCGCCAGCAGCTTGATAGCGGGGGCCCGCACAGATACGCAGTATTTT
.	TRBV6-5	TRBJ2-3	.	CASTLGGNTDTQYF	TGTGCCAGCACCTTGGGGGGAAACACAGATACGCAGTATTTT
once	TRBV13	TRBJ2-2	.	CASSFYGGERLFF	TGTGCCAGCAGCTTTTACGGCGGGGAGAGGCTGTTTTTT
once	TRBV9	TRBJ2-2	TRBD1	CASSPRGQGGTGELFF	TGTGCCAGCAGCCCGCGAGGACAGGGAGGAACCGGGGAGCTGTTTTTT
once	TRBV11-3	TRBJ2-1	TRBD1	CASSPGQVLSYNEQFF	TGTGCCAGCAGCCCAGGACAGGTCCTCTCCTACAATGAGCAGTTCTTC
.	TRBV7-9	TRBJ2-6	.	CASRGPGGGNSGANVLTF	TGTGCCAGCCGCGGCCCAGGTGGAGGCAACTCTGGGGCCAACGTCCTGACTTTC
.	TRBV2	TRBJ2-7	.	CASSWTSEQYF	TGTGCCAGCAGCTGGACAAGCGAGCAGTACTTC
.	TRBV6-5	TRBJ2-3	TRBD2	CATRTSGGDTQYF	TGTGCCACCCGGACTAGCGGGGGAGATACGCAGTATTTT
.	TRBV5-1	TRBJ1-6	.	CASSLIGQSYNSPLHF	TGCGCCAGCAGCTTGATAGGACAGTCCTATAATTCACCCCTCCACTTT
.	TRBV6-5	TRBJ2-7	TRBD1	CASRLMGTASYEQYF	TGTGCCAGCAGATTAATGGGGACAGCCTCCTACGAGCAGTACTTC
.	TRBV11-2	TRBJ2-5	.	CASSSDWGQGQYF	TGTGCCAGCAGCTCGGACTGGGGTCAAGGCCAGTACTTC
.	TRBV9	TRBJ2-1	TRBD2	CASSVGGRGYNEQFF	TGTGCCAGCAGCGTAGGAGGGAGGGGATACAATGAGCAGTTCTTC
.	TRBV5-4	TRBJ2-7	TRBD1	CASSEGQASSYEQYF	TGTGCCAGCAGCGAGGGACAGGCGAGCTCCTACGAGCAGTACTTC
.	TRBV28	TRBJ2-2	TRBD1	CASSLGRPGQGTNTGELFF	TGTGCCAGCAGTTTAGGCCGGCCCGGACAGGGGACCAACACCGGGGAGCTGTTTTTT
.	TRBV28	TRBJ2-3	.	CASTPVQGYTQYF	TGTGCCAGCACCCCAGTACAGGGATACACGCAGTATTTT
.	TRBV7-2	TRBJ2-1	.	CASIQTGGSYNEQFF	TGTGCCAGCATCCAAACCGGGGGCTCCTACAATGAGCAGTTCTTC
.	TRBV3-1/TRBV3-2	TRBJ1-4	.	CASSLRGSATNEKLFF	TGTGCCAGCAGCCTTCGAGGGTCTGCAACTAATGAAAAACTGTTTTTT
.	TRBV19	TRBJ1-3	.	CARLSGNTIYF	TGTGCCAGACTTTCTGGAAACACCATATATTTT
.	TRBV6-1	TRBJ2-5	TRBD2	CASSESGGLETQYF	TGTGCCAGCAGTGAGAGCGGGGGACTAGAGACCCAGTACTTC
.	TRBV15	TRBJ2-5	.	CATSRTRGQETQYF	TGTGCCACCAGCAGAACCCGGGGCCAAGAGACCCAGTACTTC
.	TRBV2	TRBJ1-1	TRBD1	CASSEGTGGTEAFF	TGTGCCAGCAGTGAAGGGACAGGGGGAACTGAAGCTTTCTTT
.	TRBV2	TRBJ2-7	.	CASSEARQISYEQYF	TGTGCCAGCAGTGAAGCCAGGCAGATCTCCTACGAGCAGTACTTC
.	TRBV25-1	TRBJ1-1	.	CASTRGGGNTEAFF	TGTGCCAGCACCCGAGGGGGGGGAAACACTGAAGCTTTCTTT
once	TRBV6-5	TRBJ1-6	TRBD1	CASSSPRQGDGSPLHF	TGTGCCAGCAGTTCCCCTAGACAGGGGGACGGTTCACCCCTCCACTTT
.	TRBV2	TRBJ1-1	.	CASSEESQGWAFF	TGTGCCAGCAGTGAAGAGAGTCAGGGCTGGGCTTTCTTT
few	TRBV28	TRBJ1-5	.	CASSLMRGTQPQHF	TGTGCCAGCAGCCTAATGCGGGGGACCCAGCCCCAGCATTTT
.	TRBV9	TRBJ2-1	.	CASSVTDSVEINEQFF	TGTGCCAGCAGCGTAACAGACAGCGTCGAAATCAATGAGCAGTTCTTC
few	TRBV25-1	TRBJ1-4	.	CASSDEAGEKLFF	TGTGCCAGCAGTGATGAGGCGGGGGAAAAACTGTTTTTT
.	TRBV7-3	TRBJ2-5	TRBD1	CASSIAGTGQETQYF	TGTGCCAGCAGCATTGCCGGGACAGGACAAGAGACCCAGTACTTC
.	TRBV7-9	TRBJ2-1	TRBD2	CASSPLAGVNEQFF	TGTGCCAGCAGCCCGCTAGCGGGAGTTAATGAGCAGTTCTTC
few	TRBV5-5	TRBJ2-6	TRBD1	CASSHAGGQYSGANVLTF	TGTGCCAGCTCACACGCAGGGGGACAGTACTCTGGGGCCAACGTCCTGACTTTC
.	TRBV29-1	TRBJ2-5	.	CSKGTGETQYF	TGCAGCAAGGGGACTGGAGAGACCCAGTACTTC
.	TRBV24-1	TRBJ2-1	.	CATSGPTGSYNEQFF	TGTGCCACCAGTGGACCGACAGGCTCCTACAATGAGCAGTTCTTC